This TCR beta chain was found in a study of T cell repertoires in cytomegalovirus infection (dated by TCRdb to about 2019). Some background on the complete study: Peptide stimulations targeted recently identified HLA-C-restricted CMV epitopes, whose presentation resists viral immunomodulation, together with well-studied HLA-B-restricted epitopes. Because public TCR beta signatures pointed to carriage of CMV infection together with the matching HLA type, the HLA type of each donor mattered for the analysis. What the authors observed across the whole study: In both this cohort and an independent roughly 350-donor cohort, the cumulative frequency of public TCR beta family members distinguished carriers of CMV infection plus the relevant HLA type. The ex vivo response was dominated by HLA-C-restricted CMV-specific TCR beta clonotypes, which also provided the single most frequent clonotype in two of eight donors.

This clonotype was found many times. What this receptor recognizes is not known. Base qualities were left out, and no much larger clone turns up one base away. There are 13 amino acids in the CDR3, from cysteine to phenylalanine inclusive. The read is trimmed to its CDR3 DNA, 39 bases read in frame from base 1. CDR1 and CDR2 (SGHVS, FQNEAQ) derive from the germline V gene. V is trimmed back by 6 bases and J by 7 bases, and the junction contains 3 bases that no gene match accounts for. Sequencing instrument: Illumina HiSeq 1500. TCRdb reworked the public reads: Q25 trimming with fastp, MiXCR clone assembly, productive beta chains retained. Each record represents a unique CDR3 protein, reported with the most common genes and DNA among its rows. In this sample the table shows around 900,000 distinct CDR3 sequences, about a third of which occur a single time. The ten most abundant clones make up over 12% of the sample.

What this sample's treatment or condition label stands for: in vitro stimulation with specific CMV peptide epitopes to enrich CMV-specific T cells. The chain couples TRBV7-8 to TRBJ1-4; 9 middle bases align to TRBD1. This receptor was identified in a human donor in good health (CMV status not recorded). Some clones in this sample may be carry-over from other donors' samples. Sequencing used cultured CD8+ T cells from PBMCs, obtained from culture after CMV antigen stimulation. At the DNA level, the sequence is TGTGCCAGCAGACCGGACAGGGGTGAAAAACTGTTTTTT. This sequence encodes CASRPDRGEKLFF. Reference TRBV7-8 and TRBJ1-4 genes cover what lies past the CDR3, so the full variable domain is GAGVSQSPRYKVAKRGQDVALRCDPISGHVSLFWYQQALGQGPEFLTYFQNEAQLDKSGLPSDRFFAERPEGSVSTLKIQRTQQEDSAVYLCASRPDRGEKLFFGSGTQLSVL.